This entry lists 13 T cell receptor beta chains sequenced from one sample in a study of T-cell memory formation after mild COVID-19. From the 5' RACE reads, TCRdb called clonotypes with MiXCR, one entry per CDR3 protein. The sample records approximately 100,000 distinct CDR3 sequences, 11% being singletons. Sequencing was done on a sample of PBMCs or a T cell subset sorted from them (not recorded which). These receptors all come from a man aged 18-30 years who had mild COVID-19 (a few samples of this study predate the infection). Cell type and time point are not known.

This clonotype was found a few times. The chain carries TRBV7-3 and TRBJ2-3, with D unresolved. The CDR3 is 17 residues long. The germline V and J ends were trimmed by 1 base and 1 base, with 15 bases remaining between them. The germline V gene encodes CDR1 SGHTA and CDR2 FQGTGA. The DNA for the CDR3 is TGTGCCAGCAGCTTAAGTTCCGGCAGGTGGGGCACAGATACGCAGTATTTT. It translates to CASSLSSGRWGTDTQYF.

This clonotype was seen at least ten times. This sequence joins TRBV7-2 and TRBJ2-3, with D tentatively TRBD1 (5 bases). Trimming removed 4 bases at V and 5 bases at J, with 19 bases between. Germline loops: CDR1 SGHTA, CDR2 FQGNSA. The CDR3 has 16 amino acids. The CDR3, as DNA: TGTGCCAGCAGCTACCGAAGGGGCCAAGCGAGAGATACGCAGTATTTT. It encodes CASSYRRGQARDTQYF.

In this sample, this clonotype turned up a few times. The chain carries TRBV5-1 and TRBJ1-5, with 9 bases lining up with TRBD1. CDR1 is SGHRS and CDR2 is YFSETQ in the germline V gene. The CDR3 contains 14 residues. The trim removed 5 bases at V and 2 bases at J, leaving 2 bases unmatched. Here the CDR3 reads CASSWTGGNQPQHF. In DNA, the CDR3 is TGCGCCAGCAGTTGGACAGGGGGCAATCAGCCCCAGCATTTT.

This clonotype was detected only a few times. The J gene is TRBJ2-7, the V gene TRBV6-2 or TRBV6-3; D is undetermined. Trimming shortened V by 3 bases and J by 4 bases, and 4 bases separated the two germline ends. CDR1 MNHEY and CDR2 SVGEGT come from the germline V gene. The CDR3 is 11 amino acids. CDR3 bases: TGTGCCAGCAGTTATACGTACGAGCAGTACTTC. Protein product: CASSYTYEQYF.

The chain recombines TRBV4-1 with TRBJ1-5, with D possibly matching TRBD1 (6 bases). Trimming shortened V by 6 bases and J by 7 bases, and 16 bases separated the two germline ends. From germline, CDR1 is MGHRA and CDR2 YSYEKL. This CDR3 contains 14 residues. CDR3 sequence: CASSGGTPAQPQHF. The CDR3 DNA reads TGCGCCAGCAGTGGCGGGACACCCGCCCAGCCCCAGCATTTT.

V gene TRBV25-1 combines with J gene TRBJ1-1; D is unresolved. Trimming removed 4 bases at V and 0 bases at J, with 12 bases between. Per germline, CDR1 MGHDK and CDR2 SYGVNS. This CDR3 spans 15 amino acids. The chain's CDR3 is CASSARTDLNTEAFF. CDR3 coding DNA: TGTGCCAGCAGTGCCAGGACGGACTTGAACACTGAAGCTTTCTTT.

This clonotype was detected many times. This chain joins TRBV5-1 and TRBJ2-3; 7 bases line up with TRBD2. The length of the CDR3 is 16 residues. V shed 2 bases, J shed 2 bases, and the junction held 8 bases outside the gene matches. CDR1 is SGHRS and CDR2 is YFSETQ in the germline V gene. CDR3 residues: CASSLSGTRITDTQYF. The CDR3 bases are TGCGCCAGCAGCTTAAGCGGGACCAGGATCACAGATACGCAGTATTTT.

This chain uses TRBV7-7 with TRBJ2-5; 10 bases are shared with TRBD2. The CDR3 consists of 16 residues. The V segment lost 3 bases and the J segment 2 bases; nucleotides outside the gene matches: 6. CDR1 is SSHAT and CDR2 is FNYEAQ in the germline V gene (reference sequence). The CDR3 loop reads CASSFVIAGGQETQYF. The CDR3 DNA is TGTGCCAGCAGCTTCGTGATAGCGGGGGGTCAAGAGACCCAGTACTTC.

This clonotype was counted ten times or more. The rearrangement links TRBV6-2 or TRBV6-3 to TRBJ2-5; a possible D gene is TRBD2 (5 bases). Trimming stripped 4 bases from V and 2 bases from J, with 8 bases between. CDR1 MNHEY and CDR2 SVGEGT come from the germline V gene. The CDR3 covers 13 residues. CDR3 region: CASSSGEQETQYF. The CDR3 nucleotides are TGTGCCAGCAGTTCCGGGGAGCAAGAGACCCAGTACTTC.

This clonotype has a handful of counts. This rearrangement joins TRBV6-2 or TRBV6-3 to TRBJ2-1, with a possible D match to TRBD1 (6 bases). Trimming stripped 5 bases from V and 7 bases from J, with 30 bases between. The CDR3 length is 19 residues. Germline assignment: CDR1 MNHEY and CDR2 SVGEGT. The CDR3 DNA follows: TGTGCCAGCAGTCGGGGTGGGGGCCTATCTATCTTCCCGTTGAATGAGCAGTTCTTC. It is translated as CASSRGGGLSIFPLNEQFF.

This clonotype was recorded many times. The chain uses TRBV5-1 and TRBJ2-7, with TRBD1 as a possible D gene (5 bases). Germline CDR1 is SGHRS and CDR2 is YFSETQ. This CDR3 spans 14 amino acids. V lost 2 bases to trimming and J lost 3 bases, with 12 bases between them. CDR3 nucleotide sequence: TGCGCCAGCAGCTTCTCAGGGCAAGGCTACGAGCAGTACTTC. It specifies CASSFSGQGYEQYF.

The CDR3 region has the DNA TGCAGTGCTAGAGAAGGACAGGACAGCGGGGAGCTGTTTTTT. It specifies CSAREGQDSGELFF. This chain uses TRBV20-1 with TRBJ2-2, with 7 bases fitting TRBD1. Germline V gives CDR1 DFQATT, CDR2 SNEGSKA (reference sequence). V was clipped by 0 bases and J by 7 bases; unmatched bases: 5. The CDR3 is 14 amino acids.

This clonotype was seen more than once but under ten times. The chain employs TRBV6-5 and TRBJ1-5, with D possibly matching TRBD1 (5 bases). From germline, CDR1 is MNHEY and CDR2 SVGAGI. The V end was cut by 0 bases, the J end by 7 bases, with 13 bases between. The CDR3 consists of 15 residues. Here the CDR3 DNA reads TGTGCCAGCAGTTACTCGAGAAGGGGTGGACAGCCCCAGCATTTT. Protein: CASSYSRRGGQPQHF.